The next 31 T cell receptor beta chains were all read from a single sample in a study of blood T cell repertoires in COVID-19. Method: immunoSEQ multiplex PCR; TCRdb's copy keeps in-frame clones and lacks some. The repertoire holds about 170,000 clones, with roughly 88% as singletons. Sequenced input: peripheral blood. The source is a woman of 80 years or more with active or convalescent COVID-19.

This rearrangement joins TRBV19 to TRBJ1-6, with TRBD1 as a possible D gene (6 bases). V lost 7 bases, J lost 0 bases, and 16 bases lay in between. The germline V gene has CDR1 LNHDA and CDR2 SQIVND (reference sequence). This CDR3 contains 17 residues. The chain's CDR3 is CASIQDSGSSYNSPLHF. The CDR3 region has the DNA TGTGCCAGTATCCAGGACAGCGGCAGCTCCTATAATTCACCCCTCCACTTT.

The V gene is TRBV19, the J gene TRBJ1-4; 7 bases are shared with TRBD1. There are 14 residues in the CDR3. From germline, CDR1 is LNHDA and CDR2 SQIVND (reference sequence). Trimming cost V 3 bases and J 8 bases; bases outside gene matches: 6. CDR3 DNA: TGTGCCAGTAGTATTTCGGGACAGACCGAAAAACTGTTTTTT. Amino acids: CASSISGQTEKLFF.

The sample holds one count of this clone. The same CDR3 is also encoded by other DNA sequences in this sample. V usage is TRBV12-3 or TRBV12-4 and J usage is TRBJ1-1; D gene ambiguous. Trimming removed 1 base at V and 1 base at J, with 4 bases between. The CDR3 totals 13 residues. CDR3 residues: CASSLGRNTEAFF. The CDR3 DNA is TGTGCCAGCAGTTTAGGTAGGAACACTGAAGCTTTCTTT.

J is TRBJ1-5 and V is TRBV7-2; 8 bases are shared with TRBD1. The CDR3 is 14 residues long. Germline loops: CDR1 SGHTA, CDR2 FQGNSA. V was pared by 5 bases and J by 5 bases, with 5 bases of the junction left unmatched. The CDR3 region has the DNA TGTGCCAGCAGCCCCGGACAGGGACATCAGCCCCAGCATTTT. Translating it yields CASSPGQGHQPQHF. The full variable domain, completed using reference TRBV7-2 and TRBJ1-5, is GAGVSQSPSNKVTEKGKDVELRCDPISGHTALYWYRQSLGQGLEFLIYFQGNSAPDKSGLPSDRFSAERTGGSVSTLTIQRTQQEDSAVYLCASSPGQGHQPQHFGDGTRLSIL.

CDR3 sequence reads: CASSKQGNTGELFF. The DNA for the CDR3 is TGTGCCAGTAGTAAACAGGGGAACACCGGGGAGCTGTTTTTT. V gene TRBV19 combines with J gene TRBJ2-2; D is perhaps TRBD1 (6 bases). From germline, CDR1 is LNHDA and CDR2 SQIVND (reference sequence). Trimming stripped 4 bases from V and 1 base from J, with 7 bases between. This CDR3 comprises 14 residues.

The V gene is TRBV10-1, the J gene TRBJ1-1, with a tentative D call TRBD1 (5 bases). Germline values: CDR1 WNHNN, CDR2 SYGVQD (reference sequence). Trimming took 4 bases from V and 0 from J, leaving 6 bases between them. The CDR3 is made up of 13 amino acids. In DNA form, the CDR3 reads TGCGCCAGCAGTGGACAGTTGAACACTGAAGCTTTCTTT. As protein: CASSGQLNTEAFF.

The chain carries TRBV7-2 and TRBJ1-5; no clear D. This CDR3 is built from 13 residues. Germline V gene lookup returns CDR1 SGHTA and CDR2 FQGNSA. The germline V and J ends were trimmed by 4 bases and 6 bases, with 10 bases remaining between them. CDR3 nucleotide sequence: TGTGCCAGCAGCTCTAGCCCCGGTCAGCCCCAGCATTTT. Its translation: CASSSSPGQPQHF.

The chain couples TRBV19 to TRBJ2-5, with TRBD1 identical over 8 bases. From germline, CDR1 is LNHDA and CDR2 SQIVND (reference sequence). The CDR3 is 14 residues long. The V and J ends lost 4 bases and 5 bases, in that order; junction bases with no gene match: 6. CDR3 region: CASSTGQDGETQYF. The DNA for the CDR3 is TGTGCCAGTAGTACGGGACAGGACGGGGAGACCCAGTACTTC. Drawing the rest from reference TRBV19 and TRBJ2-5, the complete variable domain is DGGITQSPKYLFRKEGQNVTLSCEQNLNHDAMYWYRQDPGQGLRLIYYSQIVNDFQKGDIAEGYSVSREKKESFPLTVTSAQKNPTAFYLCASSTGQDGETQYFGPGTRLLVL.

V and J are TRBV10-3 and TRBJ2-7, with TRBD2 matching 14 bases. The trim removed 4 bases at V and 9 bases at J, leaving 8 bases unmatched. This CDR3 region has 15 residues. Germline-derived CDR1 and CDR2 are ENHRY and SYGVKD. CDR3 nucleotides: TGTGCCATCAGTGTGGGGACTAGCGGGGGAAATCGGCAGTACTTC. Its protein is CAISVGTSGGNRQYF.

This clone was observed a handful of times. J is TRBJ2-7 and V is TRBV18; TRBD1 aligns across 7 bases. The CDR3 runs 15 residues. CDR1 KGHSH and CDR2 LQKENI come from the germline V gene. J lost 6 bases, V lost 3 bases, and 11 bases had no gene match. This chain's CDR3 is CASSPGDSPRLEQYF. For the CDR3, the DNA is TGTGCCAGCTCACCCGGGGACAGTCCCCGGCTCGAGCAGTACTTC.

The CDR3 DNA reads as TGTGCCAGCAGCCCGGGTTTTAGCTCCTACAATGAGCAGTTCTTC. Amino acids: CASSPGFSSYNEQFF. The chain uses TRBV27 and TRBJ2-1, with unresolved D. The germline V gene encodes CDR1 MNHEY and CDR2 SMNVEV (reference sequence). This CDR3 spans 15 amino acids. Trimming removed 6 bases from V and 0 bases from J, with 12 bases in between.

The V gene is TRBV15, the J gene TRBJ2-2; 10 nucleotides match TRBD1. With V trimmed by 3 bases and J by 5 bases, 6 bases remained unmatched. The V gene's germline CDR1 is LNHNV and CDR2 YYDKDF (reference sequence). There are 16 residues in the CDR3. The CDR3 DNA reads TGTGCCACCAGCAGCGGGACAGGGGTCGCTACCGGGGAGCTGTTTTTT. As protein: CATSSGTGVATGELFF.

The V call is TRBV10-3, the J call TRBJ2-7; 10 nucleotides match TRBD2. V dropped 7 bases and J dropped 5; count of bases not matched to a gene: 8. The germline CDR1 and CDR2 sequences are ENHRY and SYGVKD. This CDR3 is built from 14 residues. The DNA for the CDR3 is TGTGCCATCAAGAGCGGGGGGGCCAACGACGAGCAGTACTTC. Amino acid sequence: CAIKSGGANDEQYF.

This sequence joins TRBV6-5 and TRBJ1-2; TRBD1 aligns across 10 bases. Germline-derived CDR1 and CDR2 are MNHEY and SVGAGI. Trimming at V came to 0 bases and at J to 8 bases, leaving 6 bases not matched to a gene. The CDR3 is made up of 15 amino acids. Here the CDR3 reads CASSYSRTGGSGYTF. For the CDR3, the DNA is TGTGCCAGCAGTTACTCCAGGACAGGGGGAAGCGGCTACACCTTC.

The V call is TRBV10-3, the J call TRBJ1-2, with D possibly TRBD1 on 5 matching bases. CDR1 and CDR2 from the germline V gene are ENHRY and SYGVKD. This CDR3 contains 14 residues. Trimming took off 3 bases at V and 8 bases at J, with 16 bases between the two ends. CDR3 in DNA: TGTGCCATCAGTGATAGTGGGCAGGGATACGGCTACACCTTC. This sequence encodes CAISDSGQGYGYTF.

This chain connects TRBV3-1 (or the pseudogene TRBV3-2) to TRBJ1-6; D remains unclear. Germline CDR1 LGHDT, CDR2 YNNKEL (reference sequence). The V and J ends lost 0 bases and 10 bases respectively, with 10 bases between them. CDR3 size: 14 residues. CDR3 region: CASSQDWLGSPLHF. For the CDR3, the DNA is TGTGCCAGCAGCCAAGATTGGCTAGGCTCACCCCTCCACTTT.

The chain links TRBV2 to TRBJ2-2, with 9 nucleotides matching TRBD1. The CDR3 extends over 13 amino acids. Germline loops: CDR1 SNHLY, CDR2 FYNNEI. Trimming cost V 6 bases and J 7 bases; bases outside gene matches: 3. The CDR3 region is CASRLTGGGELFF. CDR3 coding DNA: TGTGCCAGCAGGCTGACAGGGGGCGGGGAGCTGTTTTTT.

This CDR3 is CASSSTVTGNTIYF. CDR3 bases: TGTGCCAGCAGTTCGACAGTAACTGGAAACACCATATATTTT. The gene calls are TRBV27 and TRBJ1-3; possibly TRBD1 for D (5 bases). The V end lost 4 bases, the J end lost 2 bases, and 9 bases lay between the germline ends. Germline V lookup: CDR1 MNHEY, CDR2 SMNVEV (reference sequence). The CDR3 consists of 14 residues.

The chain couples TRBV6-2 or TRBV6-3 to TRBJ2-3; no firm D call. Germline values: CDR1 MNHEY, CDR2 SVGEGT. The CDR3 covers 15 residues. V dropped 0 bases and J dropped 0 bases, with 7 bases sitting between them. CDR3 amino acids: CASSYSAYSTDTQYF. The CDR3 DNA sequence: TGTGCCAGCAGTTACTCGGCTTATAGCACAGATACGCAGTATTTT.

This CDR3 reads CASSYTRQGGYGYTF. The CDR3 DNA reads TGTGCCAGCAGTTACACTCGACAGGGTGGCTATGGCTACACCTTC. The chain is built from TRBV6-2 or TRBV6-3 and TRBJ1-2; TRBD1 agrees at 7 bases. CDR1 and CDR2 (germline): MNHEY, SVGEGT. CDR3 length equals 15 residues. The V and J ends lost 2 bases and 4 bases, in that order; junction bases with no gene match: 7.

The genes are TRBV5-6 and TRBJ1-1; D perhaps matches TRBD1 (6 bases). Per the germline V gene, CDR1 is SGHDT and CDR2 is YYEEEE. The V gene lost 4 bases and the J gene lost 0 bases, with 13 bases spanning the gap. This CDR3 comprises 15 residues. The CDR3 DNA follows: TGTGCCAGCAGCCCGGGACACTTTATGAACACTGAAGCTTTCTTT. Encoded protein: CASSPGHFMNTEAFF.

The rearrangement joins TRBV5-1 to TRBJ2-5; 8 nucleotides match TRBD2. Germline assignment: CDR1 SGHRS and CDR2 YFSETQ. This CDR3 is 14 amino acids long. V was clipped by 4 bases and J by 5 bases; unmatched bases: 7. This CDR3 is CASSIRGGVETQYF. CDR3 nucleotides: TGCGCCAGCAGCATCCGGGGGGGCGTGGAGACCCAGTACTTC.

This sequence joins TRBV19 and TRBJ1-2, with D tentatively TRBD1 (5 bases). There are 13 residues in the CDR3. From germline, CDR1 is LNHDA and CDR2 SQIVND (reference sequence). Trimming stripped 6 bases from V and 4 bases from J, with 12 bases between. The CDR3 coding sequence is TGTGCCAGTAGAGGGGCGGAAATCTATGGCTACACCTTC. It specifies CASRGAEIYGYTF.

This chain joins TRBV5-1 and TRBJ2-2, with 9 positions matching TRBD1. Germline V gene sequence: CDR1 SGHRS, CDR2 YFSETQ. This CDR3 comprises 16 residues. Trimming cost V 0 bases and J 2 bases; bases outside gene matches: 2. CDR3 amino acids: CASSLEGQGNTGELFF. CDR3 bases: TGCGCCAGCAGCTTGGAGGGACAGGGTAACACCGGGGAGCTGTTTTTT. The full variable domain, completed using reference TRBV5-1 and TRBJ2-2, is KAGVTQTPRYLIKTRGQQVTLSCSPISGHRSVSWYQQTPGQGLQFLFEYFSETQRNKGNFPGRFSGRQFSNSRSEMNVSTLELGDSALYLCASSLEGQGNTGELFFGEGSRLTVL.

This chain connects TRBV5-1 to TRBJ2-5, with D possibly TRBD1 on 6 matching bases. Trimming took 6 bases from V and 7 from J, leaving 13 bases between them. Germline CDR1 reads SGHRS; CDR2 reads YFSETQ. The CDR3 runs 12 residues. CDR3 in amino acids: CASTDSSRTQYF. As DNA, the CDR3 is TGCGCCAGCACGGACAGTTCAAGGACCCAGTACTTC.

This clone has more than one count but fewer than ten. The V call is TRBV19, the J call TRBJ1-6, with D unresolved. Germline CDR1 reads LNHDA; CDR2 reads SQIVND (reference sequence). V was cut by 2 bases and J by 7 bases, with 15 bases left in between. The CDR3 totals 16 residues. CDR3: CASSITGEIGNSPLHF. In DNA form, the CDR3 reads TGTGCCAGTAGTATAACCGGGGAGATTGGAAATTCACCCCTCCACTTT.

The gene calls are TRBV19 and TRBJ2-3, with D perhaps matching TRBD2 (7 bases). V dropped 3 bases and J dropped 4 bases, with 14 bases sitting between them. Germline-derived CDR1 and CDR2 are LNHDA and SQIVND (reference sequence). The CDR3 totals 15 residues. The CDR3 DNA reads as TGTGCCAGTAGTATCGGCAGGGGAGGGGCAGATACGCAGTATTTT. Amino acids: CASSIGRGGADTQYF.

This clone was found once. The V and J genes are TRBV3-1 (or the pseudogene TRBV3-2) and TRBJ1-2; D is uncertain. Germline V gene sequence: CDR1 LGHDT, CDR2 YNNKEL (reference sequence). This CDR3 comprises 11 residues. Trimming stripped 2 bases from V and 7 bases from J, with 5 bases between. The CDR3 sequence: CASSQPGGYTF. DNA for the CDR3: TGTGCCAGCAGCCAACCGGGTGGCTACACCTTC.

The gene calls are TRBV10-3 and TRBJ1-1; 8 positions match TRBD1. This CDR3 has 14 amino acids. Looked up from germline, CDR1 is ENHRY and CDR2 is SYGVKD. The V and J ends lost 6 bases and 1 base, in that order; junction bases with no gene match: 4. The CDR3 here is CAISQGAQNTEAFF. CDR3 sequence (DNA): TGTGCCATCAGCCAGGGGGCTCAGAACACTGAAGCTTTCTTT.

The V and J genes are TRBV7-8 and TRBJ2-1, with 7 bases lining up with TRBD2. CDR3 length: 14 amino acids. Germline CDR1 reads SGHVS; CDR2 reads FQNEAQ. V gave up 1 base and J gave up 4 bases; unmatched junction bases: 1. CDR3 loop: CASSLVGGYNEQFF. The CDR3 DNA reads TGTGCCAGCAGCTTAGTCGGGGGGTACAATGAGCAGTTCTTC.

The rearrangement uses TRBV12-3 or TRBV12-4 and TRBJ1-2; no clear D gene. This CDR3 region has 11 residues. V shed 7 bases and J shed 10 bases, with 13 bases lying between them. CDR3 bases: TGTGCCAGCACCTCAACGCGGGACTACACCTTC. Its protein product is CASTSTRDYTF.